The next 22 T cell receptor beta chains were all read from a single sample in a study of OX40 agonist ivuxolimab in advanced cancers. The library was obtained by the immunoSEQ multiplex PCR assay. Imported from immuneACCESS, the table was reduced by TCRdb to in-frame sequences with V and J called. These copies leave out some clones; in studies compared against another copy, an unresolved V gene accounts for under half, and the cause of the remainder is not known. Here the sample has over 100,000 clones; over 75% occur a single time. Jointly, the top ten make up roughly 0.99% of the sample. Sample: CD4+ or CD8+ T cells sorted from blood, taken in a trial of the OX40 agonist ivuxolimab. All receptors come from an adult with an advanced solid tumor such as melanoma, head and neck, liver or kidney cancer.

This clone appeared once. The chain carries TRBV12-5 and TRBJ2-2, with D unclear. Deletions cut 1 base from V and 6 bases from J, with 6 bases between. The CDR3 extends over 13 amino acids. Germline loops: CDR1 LGHNT, CDR2 FRNRAP. CDR3 protein: CASGLEVSGELFF. The CDR3 DNA sequence: TGTGCTAGTGGTTTGGAGGTGTCCGGGGAGCTGTTTTTT.

The rearrangement links TRBV27 to TRBJ1-1, with 7 bases that match TRBD1. The CDR3 sequence is 16 residues long. CDR1 and CDR2 (germline): MNHEY, SMNVEV (reference sequence). Trimming cost V 3 bases and J 0 bases; bases outside gene matches: 7. CDR3 DNA sequence: TGTGCCAGCAGTTTGACCCACAGGGGTATGAACACTGAAGCTTTCTTT. The encoded protein is CASSLTHRGMNTEAFF.

The chain recombines TRBV7-2 with TRBJ2-1; D may match TRBD1 or TRBD2 (5 bases each). Germline V gives CDR1 SGHTA, CDR2 FQGNSA. CDR3 length: 13 amino acids. The ends were cut back, 1 base at V and 10 bases at J, with 11 bases in the middle. The CDR3 DNA reads TGTGCCAGCAGCTTAGGGGACCCCATCGAGCAGTTCTTC. Translating it yields CASSLGDPIEQFF. The full variable domain, with the rest looked up from reference TRBV7-2 and TRBJ2-1, is GAGVSQSPSNKVTEKGKDVELRCDPISGHTALYWYRQSLGQGLEFLIYFQGNSAPDKSGLPSDRFSAERTGGSVSTLTIQRTQQEDSAVYLCASSLGDPIEQFFGPGTRLTVL.

There are a few counts of this clone. The V and J genes are TRBV6-1 and TRBJ1-5; D not resolved. The germline V gene encodes CDR1 MNHNS and CDR2 SASEGT. CDR3 size: 15 residues. The germline V and J ends were trimmed by 4 bases and 5 bases, with 15 bases remaining between them. CDR3 sequence: CASSGGGVQDQPQHF. The DNA of the CDR3 is TGTGCCAGCAGTGGTGGTGGAGTTCAAGATCAGCCCCAGCATTTT.

In nucleotides, the CDR3 is TGTGCCATCAGTGAGTCTGTCGGAGCGGGAGGAACCAATGAGCAGTTCTTC. Its protein is CAISESVGAGGTNEQFF. The chain links TRBV10-3 to TRBJ2-1; TRBD2 aligns across 9 bases. The CDR3 contains 17 residues. Germline V gene sequence: CDR1 ENHRY, CDR2 SYGVKD. V lost 0 bases to trimming and J lost 6 bases; unmatched junction nucleotides: 9.

This chain joins TRBV10-3 and TRBJ1-1, with unresolved D. This CDR3 region has 15 residues. With 0 bases removed from V and 5 bases from J, the gap between germline ends came to 13 bases. Germline CDR1 is ENHRY and CDR2 is SYGVKD. CDR3 protein: CAISESGGYGTEAFF. The CDR3 DNA reads as TGTGCCATCAGTGAGTCTGGAGGGTATGGGACTGAAGCTTTCTTT.

This sequence joins TRBV7-9 and TRBJ2-5; TRBD2 aligns across 7 bases. The length of the CDR3 is 10 residues. Germline V gene lookup returns CDR1 SEHNR and CDR2 FQNEAQ (reference sequence). The CDR3 here is CASGDETQYF. In DNA, the CDR3 is TGTGCAAGCGGGGACGAGACCCAGTACTTC.

The chain's CDR3 is CASSILATSHEQYF. The CDR3 nucleotides read TGTGCCAGTAGTATACTAGCGACTTCCCACGAGCAGTACTTC. The chain carries TRBV19 and TRBJ2-7; weak D call: TRBD2 (6 bases). Trimming took off 2 bases at V and 5 bases at J, with 13 bases between the two ends. CDR3 length equals 14 residues. Germline V lookup: CDR1 LNHDA, CDR2 SQIVND (reference sequence).

The rearrangement joins TRBV27 to TRBJ2-3; a weak D match, TRBD1 (5 bases). The CDR3 is 17 amino acids. Trimming stripped 7 bases from V and 0 bases from J, with 20 bases between. In germline, CDR1 is MNHEY, CDR2 SMNVEV (reference sequence). CDR3 coding DNA: TGTGCCAGCACAAGGACCGGCCAGGGTTCTAGCACAGATACGCAGTATTTT. Protein product: CASTRTGQGSSTDTQYF.

This clone appeared a single time. V is TRBV7-9 and J is TRBJ1-1; D call uncertain. V was shortened by 5 bases and J by 3 bases, with 19 bases between the two germline ends. Germline CDR1 is SEHNR and CDR2 is FQNEAQ (reference sequence). The CDR3 covers 16 residues. The CDR3 DNA reads as TGTGCCAGCAGCCCCACCAGCTTATCGGCGGACACTGAAGCTTTCTTT. Amino acids: CASSPTSLSADTEAFF.

The genes are TRBV11-3 and TRBJ2-7, with TRBD1 matching over 8 bases. Germline trimming cut 5 bases from V and 4 bases from J; bases unmatched to any gene: 10. The CDR3 has 15 residues. Germline V gene lookup returns CDR1 SGHNT and CDR2 YENEEA. This CDR3 is CASSRNAGGVYEQYF. The CDR3 nucleotides read TGTGCCAGCAGCCGTAACGCAGGGGGCGTGTACGAGCAGTACTTC.

The rearrangement uses TRBV19 and TRBJ2-1; D is perhaps TRBD1 (5 bases). Germline-derived CDR1 and CDR2 are LNHDA and SQIVND (reference sequence). V was clipped by 1 base and J by 8 bases, with 12 bases between them. The CDR3 covers 14 residues. CDR3 sequence: CASSIGQGWDEQFF. CDR3 nucleotides: TGTGCCAGTAGTATAGGCCAGGGTTGGGATGAGCAGTTCTTC.

This clone has only a few counts. This chain connects TRBV7-2 to TRBJ2-7, with TRBD2 matching over 13 bases. Germline CDR1 reads SGHTA; CDR2 reads FQGNSA. V lost 4 bases to trimming and J lost 4 bases; unmatched junction nucleotides: 1. The CDR3 is 14 amino acids. CDR3 sequence (DNA): TGTGCCAGCAGCTCGGGACTAGCGGGATACGAGCAGTACTTC. Its protein product is CASSSGLAGYEQYF.

This chain connects TRBV5-4 to TRBJ1-2; D might be TRBD1 (5 bases). The V end was cut by 1 base, the J end by 4 bases, with 11 bases between. The CDR3 is made up of 14 amino acids. The germline gives CDR1 SGHNT, CDR2 YYREEE (reference sequence). CDR3 in DNA: TGTGCCAGCAGCTTGACAGCGGGGCCCTATGGCTACACCTTC. This codes for CASSLTAGPYGYTF.

This clone appeared a few times. This chain joins TRBV4-1 and TRBJ1-5, with TRBD1 matching 9 bases. Trimming removed 2 bases from V and 2 bases from J; junction bases left unmatched: 7. Per the germline V gene, CDR1 is MGHRA and CDR2 is YSYEKL. This CDR3 has 17 residues. This CDR3 is CASSQPRTGDGNQPQHF. The CDR3 coding sequence is TGCGCCAGCAGCCAACCCCGGACAGGGGATGGCAATCAGCCCCAGCATTTT.

The chain has TRBV5-5 and TRBJ2-7, with D tentatively TRBD2 (6 bases). The CDR3 has 15 residues. CDR1 SGHKS and CDR2 YYEKEE come from the germline V gene (reference sequence). Between the trimmed V and J ends, which lost 4 bases and 1 base, there was a span of 15 bases. The CDR3 DNA follows: TGTGCCAGCAGCAACCAGTTGGCGGGGTCCTACGAGCAGTACTTC. This gives the protein CASSNQLAGSYEQYF.

The V gene is TRBV6-5, the J gene TRBJ2-1, with 7 positions matching TRBD1. The germline CDR1 and CDR2 sequences are MNHEY and SVGAGI. This CDR3 has 12 residues. The trim removed 6 bases at V and 10 bases at J, leaving 6 bases unmatched. The CDR3: CASRGTAEEQFF. The CDR3, as DNA: TGTGCCAGCAGGGGGACAGCCGAAGAGCAGTTCTTC.

The gene calls are TRBV7-2 and TRBJ2-7; 8 bases fit TRBD1. The CDR3 totals 15 residues. Germline V CDR1 and CDR2: SGHTA, FQGNSA. V was clipped by 0 bases and J by 5 bases; unmatched bases: 6. The CDR3 nucleotides read TGTGCCAGCAGCTTAGCGCCCGGACAGGGAAACGAGCAGTACTTC. Translated, it gives CASSLAPGQGNEQYF.

The chain couples TRBV7-3 to TRBJ2-2, with TRBD2 matching 15 bases. The germline gives CDR1 SGHTA, CDR2 FQGTGA. This CDR3 is 16 amino acids long. J was trimmed by 5 bases and V by 6 bases; bases with no gene match: 4. The CDR3 loop is CASSQGTSGGTGELFF. The CDR3 DNA sequence: TGTGCCAGCAGTCAAGGGACTAGCGGGGGGACCGGGGAGCTGTTTTTT.

The V and J genes are TRBV28 and TRBJ1-5; unclear D gene. CDR3 size: 16 residues. With 2 bases removed from V and 5 bases from J, the gap between germline ends came to 16 bases. Per the germline V gene, CDR1 is MDHEN and CDR2 is SYDVKM. The CDR3 DNA reads as TGTGCCAGCAGTTTAGGCACCCTTGGCGTGGATCAGCCCCAGCATTTT. It specifies CASSLGTLGVDQPQHF.

This clone was seen a single time. This chain links TRBV7-8 with TRBJ2-1, with 9 bases fitting TRBD2. The CDR3 has 16 residues. V lost 4 bases and J lost 6; bases outside the gene matches: 10. Per the germline V gene, CDR1 is SGHVS and CDR2 is FQNEAQ. The CDR3: CASSWGWSSGTNEQFF. CDR3 coding DNA: TGTGCCAGCAGCTGGGGGTGGTCTAGCGGGACCAATGAGCAGTTCTTC.

CDR3 amino acids: CASSLYRDLGGYTF. The CDR3 bases are TGTGCCAGCAGCTTATACAGGGATCTCGGCGGCTACACCTTC. The V gene is TRBV7-2, the J gene TRBJ1-2; D might be TRBD1 (6 bases). The CDR3 is 14 residues long. Germline CDR1 SGHTA, CDR2 FQGNSA. V was trimmed by 2 bases and J by 8 bases, leaving 15 bases between them.